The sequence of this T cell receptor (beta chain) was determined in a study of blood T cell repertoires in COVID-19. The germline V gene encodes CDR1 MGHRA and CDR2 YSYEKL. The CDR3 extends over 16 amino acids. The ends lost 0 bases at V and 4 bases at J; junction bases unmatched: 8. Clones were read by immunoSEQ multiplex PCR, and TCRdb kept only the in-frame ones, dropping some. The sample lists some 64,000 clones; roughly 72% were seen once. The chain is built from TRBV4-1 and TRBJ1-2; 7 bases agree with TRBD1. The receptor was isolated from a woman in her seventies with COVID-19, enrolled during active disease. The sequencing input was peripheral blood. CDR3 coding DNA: TGCGCCAGCAGCCAAGATGGGGCCGGGACAGCCTATGGCTACACCTTC. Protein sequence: CASSQDGAGTAYGYTF.